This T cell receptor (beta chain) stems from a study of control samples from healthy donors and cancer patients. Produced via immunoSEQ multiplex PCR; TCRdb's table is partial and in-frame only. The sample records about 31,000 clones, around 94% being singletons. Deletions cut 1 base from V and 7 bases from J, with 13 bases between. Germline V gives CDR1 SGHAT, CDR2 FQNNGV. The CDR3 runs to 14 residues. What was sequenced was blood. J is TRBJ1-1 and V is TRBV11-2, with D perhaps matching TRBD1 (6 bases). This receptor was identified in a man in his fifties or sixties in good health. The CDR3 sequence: CASSLAGGGGEAFF. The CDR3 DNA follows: TGTGCCAGCAGCTTAGCCGGGGGCGGAGGTGAAGCTTTCTTT.